The sequence of this TCR beta chain was determined in a study of T-cell memory formation after mild COVID-19. Study information: The two donors had largely donor-specific TCR clusters.

TCRdb passed the 5' RACE reads through MiXCR, listing each CDR3 protein once. This sample has about 350,000 distinct CDR3 sequences, with approximately 15% found just once. The CDR3 runs 16 residues. Trimming took 0 bases from V and 4 from J, leaving 14 bases between them. Germline CDR1 MGHRA, CDR2 YSYEKL. This clonotype was seen only a few times. The receptor comes from a man aged 18 to 29 who had mild COVID-19 (a few samples of this study predate the infection). Cell type and time point are not known. The rearrangement uses TRBV4-1 and TRBJ2-3, with D tentatively TRBD2 (6 bases). The sample taken for sequencing was PBMCs or a T cell subset sorted from them (not recorded which). CDR3 protein: CASSQDLFGGPDTQYF. DNA of the CDR3: TGCGCCAGCAGCCAAGATCTATTCGGGGGACCAGATACGCAGTATTTT.